The present T cell receptor beta chain was sequenced within a study of blood T cell repertoires in COVID-19. On the study more broadly: Sources were T cells, B-cell-depleted T cells, or PBMCs; the material itself was cDNA or gDNA.

Using immunoSEQ multiplex PCR, the repertoire was profiled, and TCRdb retains in-frame clones only, with some absent. In the table there are about 70,000 clones, 80% to 90% of which are singletons. The CDR3 spans 14 residues. Germline lookup yields CDR1 SGHDN and CDR2 FVKESK. Trimming took 4 bases from V and 7 from J; bases not matched to a gene: 6. This TCR was sampled from a human donor in a cohort sampled during active COVID-19. The rearrangement links TRBV14 to TRBJ1-2; 10 positions agree with TRBD1. What was sequenced was peripheral blood. The CDR3 DNA reads TGTGCCAGCAGCCTAAGACAGGGGGCGTTTGGCTACACCTTC. Translating it yields CASSLRQGAFGYTF.